A selection of T cell receptor beta chains follows, all from one sample in a study of neurological immune-mediated disorders. TCRdb re-called the 5' RACE reads with MiXCR, one entry per CDR3 protein. Here the sample spans 65,000 to 95,000 distinct CDR3 sequences, less than 5.5% being singletons. Sequenced material: PBMCs. The receptor set was obtained from a woman in her twenties or thirties with multiple sclerosis. CDR3s include the opening cysteine and the closing phenylalanine or tryptophan. Fields, in order: CDR3 protein, CDR3 DNA, V gene, D gene, J gene, clone size. A D gene is named only where the DNA matches it firmly. Some rows mark clone size as missing; the rest say once, few, many or name a class of expanded clone.

CDR3aa: CASSPGGGAQETQYF
CDR3nt: TGTGCCAGCAGCCCTGGAGGGGGGGCACAAGAGACCCAGTACTTC
v_gene: TRBV5-6
d_gene: -
j_gene: TRBJ2-5
abundance: many

CDR3aa: CASREQGVDYGYTF
CDR3nt: TGTGCCAGCAGAGAACAGGGGGTTGACTATGGCTACACCTTC
v_gene: TRBV6-6
d_gene: TRBD1
j_gene: TRBJ1-2
abundance: -

CDR3aa: CSASAGLVQETQYF
CDR3nt: TGCAGTGCTAGCGCGGGACTCGTCCAAGAGACCCAGTACTTC
v_gene: TRBV20-1
d_gene: -
j_gene: TRBJ2-5
abundance: many

CDR3aa: CASSRQKGYAEAFF
CDR3nt: TGCGCCAGCAGCCGCCAAAAGGGGTATGCTGAAGCTTTCTTT
v_gene: TRBV5-1
d_gene: -
j_gene: TRBJ1-1
abundance: -

CDR3aa: CANSSTTDTQYF
CDR3nt: TGCGCCAACAGCTCCACCACAGATACGCAGTATTTT
v_gene: TRBV5-1
d_gene: -
j_gene: TRBJ2-3
abundance: few

CDR3aa: CASSLMLAGNQETQYF
CDR3nt: TGCGCCAGCAGCTTGATGCTAGCGGGGAACCAAGAGACCCAGTACTTC
v_gene: TRBV5-1
d_gene: TRBD2
j_gene: TRBJ2-5
abundance: many

CDR3aa: CASSDPDGPLIEQYF
CDR3nt: TGCGCCAGCAGCGACCCGGACGGACCTTTAATCGAGCAGTACTTC
v_gene: TRBV5-1
d_gene: -
j_gene: TRBJ2-7
abundance: many

CDR3aa: CASSLAVVRTGANVLTF
CDR3nt: TGCGCCAGCAGCTTGGCCGTTGTCAGGACTGGGGCCAACGTCCTGACTTTC
v_gene: TRBV5-1
d_gene: -
j_gene: TRBJ2-6
abundance: many

CDR3aa: CASSLRLQGMGSTNTEAFF
CDR3nt: TGCGCCAGCAGCTTGCGCCTACAGGGTATGGGTAGTACGAACACTGAAGCTTTCTTT
v_gene: TRBV5-1
d_gene: -
j_gene: TRBJ1-1
abundance: many

CDR3aa: CASSQRSTADTQYF
CDR3nt: TGTGCCAGCAGCCAACGGTCCACTGCCGATACGCAGTATTTT
v_gene: TRBV3-1
d_gene: -
j_gene: TRBJ2-3
abundance: many

CDR3aa: CASQNGQGAYEQYF
CDR3nt: TGTGCCAGCCAAAACGGGCAGGGGGCCTACGAGCAGTACTTC
v_gene: TRBV18
d_gene: TRBD1
j_gene: TRBJ2-7
abundance: once

CDR3aa: CASSSGQGVTEAFF
CDR3nt: TGTGCCAGCAGCTCCGGACAGGGGGTCACTGAAGCTTTCTTT
v_gene: TRBV7-9
d_gene: TRBD1
j_gene: TRBJ1-1
abundance: many

CDR3aa: CASSVQGSEQFF
CDR3nt: TGCGCCAGCAGCGTACAGGGTAGTGAGCAGTTCTTC
v_gene: TRBV5-1
d_gene: -
j_gene: TRBJ2-1
abundance: -

CDR3aa: CASSRRDIDSNQPQHF
CDR3nt: TGTGCCAGCAGCAGACGGGACATAGATAGCAATCAGCCCCAGCATTTT
v_gene: TRBV6-6
d_gene: -
j_gene: TRBJ1-5
abundance: many

CDR3aa: CASSEDRRRQETQYF
CDR3nt: TGTGCCAGCAGTGAAGACAGGAGACGGCAAGAGACCCAGTACTTC
v_gene: TRBV2
d_gene: -
j_gene: TRBJ2-5
abundance: many

CDR3aa: CASSWGRTPEVETQYF
CDR3nt: TGCGCCAGCAGCTGGGGGCGGACACCCGAGGTGGAGACCCAGTACTTC
v_gene: TRBV5-1
d_gene: -
j_gene: TRBJ2-5
abundance: few

CDR3aa: CSAMRVDEKLFF
CDR3nt: TGCAGTGCTATGAGGGTGGATGAAAAACTGTTTTTT
v_gene: TRBV20-1
d_gene: -
j_gene: TRBJ1-4
abundance: -

CDR3aa: CASSIHQRVSNQPQHF
CDR3nt: TGTGCCAGTAGTATCCACCAACGGGTTAGCAATCAGCCCCAGCATTTT
v_gene: TRBV19
d_gene: -
j_gene: TRBJ1-5
abundance: -

CDR3aa: CASSPPVWQGDSPLHF
CDR3nt: TGTGCCAGCTCACCACCGGTGTGGCAGGGAGACTCACCCCTCCACTTT
v_gene: TRBV18
d_gene: -
j_gene: TRBJ1-6
abundance: -

CDR3aa: CSARPVGTAYEQYF
CDR3nt: TGCAGTGCTAGACCCGTTGGGACGGCGTACGAGCAGTACTTC
v_gene: TRBV20-1
d_gene: -
j_gene: TRBJ2-7
abundance: many

CDR3aa: CASSSGTGGFTEAFF
CDR3nt: TGTGCCAGCAGCTCCGGGACAGGGGGCTTCACTGAAGCTTTCTTT
v_gene: TRBV7-9
d_gene: TRBD1
j_gene: TRBJ1-1
abundance: many

CDR3aa: CASLNGSSYEQYF
CDR3nt: TGCGCCAGCCTAAACGGATCCTCCTACGAGCAGTACTTC
v_gene: TRBV10-2
d_gene: -
j_gene: TRBJ2-7
abundance: few

CDR3aa: CASSTQGGSTEAFF
CDR3nt: TGTGCCAGCAGTACACAGGGGGGGAGCACTGAAGCTTTCTTT
v_gene: TRBV12-3/TRBV12-4
d_gene: TRBD1
j_gene: TRBJ1-1
abundance: many

CDR3aa: CASSARSGRDTEAFF
CDR3nt: TGTGCCAGCAGTGCAAGGTCCGGGCGGGACACTGAAGCTTTCTTT
v_gene: TRBV9
d_gene: -
j_gene: TRBJ1-1
abundance: many

CDR3aa: CASSESRGAAYEQYF
CDR3nt: TGCGCCAGCAGTGAGTCGCGGGGGGCTGCCTACGAGCAGTACTTC
v_gene: TRBV10-1
d_gene: TRBD2
j_gene: TRBJ2-7
abundance: many

CDR3aa: CASSTGLAGPTDTQYF
CDR3nt: TGTGCCAGCAGCACGGGACTAGCGGGCCCCACAGATACGCAGTATTTT
v_gene: TRBV7-2
d_gene: TRBD2
j_gene: TRBJ2-3
abundance: medium-sized

CDR3aa: CSASLGYEQYF
CDR3nt: TGCAGTGCTAGTCTTGGCTACGAGCAGTACTTC
v_gene: TRBV20-1
d_gene: -
j_gene: TRBJ2-7
abundance: few

CDR3aa: CAVPDAASGANVLTF
CDR3nt: TGTGCCGTACCTGACGCAGCCTCTGGGGCCAACGTCCTGACTTTC
v_gene: TRBV30
d_gene: -
j_gene: TRBJ2-6
abundance: few

CDR3aa: CASSSSIETEAFF
CDR3nt: TGTGCCAGCAGCTCCTCAATCGAAACTGAAGCTTTCTTT
v_gene: TRBV5-6
d_gene: -
j_gene: TRBJ1-1
abundance: many

CDR3aa: CAWSPRLATYTDTQYF
CDR3nt: TGTGCCTGGAGCCCCCGACTAGCCACCTACACAGATACGCAGTATTTT
v_gene: TRBV30
d_gene: TRBD2
j_gene: TRBJ2-3
abundance: many

CDR3aa: CASSLMGSEAFF
CDR3nt: TGCGCCAGCAGCTTAATGGGTAGTGAAGCTTTCTTT
v_gene: TRBV5-1
d_gene: -
j_gene: TRBJ1-1
abundance: many

CDR3aa: CSARAPRPGLANNEQFF
CDR3nt: TGCAGTGCTAGAGCCCCCAGGCCGGGACTAGCGAACAATGAGCAGTTCTTC
v_gene: TRBV20-1
d_gene: TRBD2
j_gene: TRBJ2-1
abundance: many

CDR3aa: CAISPGQNTEAFF
CDR3nt: TGTGCCATCAGCCCGGGACAGAACACTGAAGCTTTCTTT
v_gene: TRBV10-3
d_gene: -
j_gene: TRBJ1-1
abundance: -

CDR3aa: CSGALAGINEQFF
CDR3nt: TGCAGTGGAGCGCTAGCGGGGATCAATGAGCAGTTCTTC
v_gene: TRBV20-1
d_gene: TRBD2
j_gene: TRBJ2-1
abundance: -

CDR3aa: CSARLLAVGGNQYF
CDR3nt: TGCAGTGCTAGACTACTAGCGGTCGGCGGTAACCAGTACTTC
v_gene: TRBV20-1
d_gene: TRBD2
j_gene: TRBJ2-5
abundance: few

CDR3aa: CSARRVGRTEAFF
CDR3nt: TGCAGTGCTAGGAGGGTAGGGAGGACTGAAGCTTTCTTT
v_gene: TRBV20-1
d_gene: -
j_gene: TRBJ1-1
abundance: many

CDR3aa: CASSLAGVLGQGKNIQYF
CDR3nt: TGTGCCAGCAGCTTAGCGGGGGTCCTTGGACAGGGAAAAAACATTCAGTACTTC
v_gene: TRBV7-9
d_gene: TRBD1
j_gene: TRBJ2-4
abundance: many

CDR3aa: CASSLLMWTGSGNQPQHF
CDR3nt: TGTGCCAGCAGCTTGTTAATGTGGACAGGGTCCGGGAATCAGCCCCAGCATTTT
v_gene: TRBV5-5
d_gene: TRBD1
j_gene: TRBJ1-5
abundance: many

CDR3aa: CASSFGTGLETQYF
CDR3nt: TGTGCCAGCAGCTTCGGGACAGGGCTAGAGACCCAGTACTTC
v_gene: TRBV5-5
d_gene: TRBD1
j_gene: TRBJ2-5
abundance: many

CDR3aa: CSAREGRGGPGELFF
CDR3nt: TGCAGTGCTAGAGAGGGCAGGGGGGGACCCGGGGAGCTGTTTTTT
v_gene: TRBV20-1
d_gene: -
j_gene: TRBJ2-2
abundance: few